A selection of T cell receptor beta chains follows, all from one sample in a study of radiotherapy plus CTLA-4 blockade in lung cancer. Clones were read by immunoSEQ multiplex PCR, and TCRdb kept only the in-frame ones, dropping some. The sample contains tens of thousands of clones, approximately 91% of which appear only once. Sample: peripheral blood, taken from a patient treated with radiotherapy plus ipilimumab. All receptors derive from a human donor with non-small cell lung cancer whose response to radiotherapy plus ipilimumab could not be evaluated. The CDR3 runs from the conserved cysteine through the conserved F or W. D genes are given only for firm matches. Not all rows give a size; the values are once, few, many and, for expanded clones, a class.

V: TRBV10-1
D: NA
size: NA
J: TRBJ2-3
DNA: TGCGCCAGCAGTGAGGACCTTTCCCTCGGGGGTGGCACAGATACGCAGTATTTT
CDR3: CASSEDLSLGGGTDTQYF

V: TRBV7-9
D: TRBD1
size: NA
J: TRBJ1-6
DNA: TGTGCCAGCAGCTTAGGACAGGGCCTTAATTCACCCCTCCACTTT
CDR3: CASSLGQGLNSPLHF

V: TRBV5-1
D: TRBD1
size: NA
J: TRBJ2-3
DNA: TGCGCCAGCAGCCTGGTGGGACAGCTCACAGATACGCAGTATTTT
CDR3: CASSLVGQLTDTQYF

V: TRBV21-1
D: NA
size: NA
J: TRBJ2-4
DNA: TGTGCCATCTTATCTAGCGGGAGGGCCAAAAACATTCAGTACTTC
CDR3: CAILSSGRAKNIQYF

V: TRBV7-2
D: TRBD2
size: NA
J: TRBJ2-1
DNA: TGTGCCAGCAGCTTAGAAGCGGGGGGGTGGGATGAGCAGTTCTTC
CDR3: CASSLEAGGWDEQFF

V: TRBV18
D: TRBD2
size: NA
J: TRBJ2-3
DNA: TGTGCCAGCTCACCACCCAGACTAGCGGGGACAGATACGCAGTATTTT
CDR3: CASSPPRLAGTDTQYF

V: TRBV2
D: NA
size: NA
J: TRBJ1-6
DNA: TGTGCCAGCAGTGAAGCGGGACAACCTAATTCACCCCTCCACTTT
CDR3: CASSEAGQPNSPLHF

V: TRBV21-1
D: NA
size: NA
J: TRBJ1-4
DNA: TGTGCCAGCAACTGGGTACCCCGACAGGTGGCTAATGAAAAACTGTTTTTT
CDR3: CASNWVPRQVANEKLFF

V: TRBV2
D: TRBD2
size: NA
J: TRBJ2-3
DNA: TGTGCCAGCATCATACGGGAGGTGGGCACAGATACGCAGTATTTT
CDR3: CASIIREVGTDTQYF

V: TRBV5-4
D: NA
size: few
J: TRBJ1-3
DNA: TGTGCCAGCAGCTTAGGGGGGGCTGGAAACACCATATATTTT
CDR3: CASSLGGAGNTIYF

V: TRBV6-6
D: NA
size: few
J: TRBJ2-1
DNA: TGTGCCAGCAGTTATAGTCCGAGGCATGAGCAGTTCTTC
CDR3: CASSYSPRHEQFF

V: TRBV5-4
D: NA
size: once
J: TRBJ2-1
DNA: TGTGCCAGCAGTCAAGAGCAGTTCTTC
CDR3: CASSQEQFF

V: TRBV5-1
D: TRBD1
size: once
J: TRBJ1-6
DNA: TGCGCCAGCAGCATGACAGGGGACGATTCACCCCTCCACTTT
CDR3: CASSMTGDDSPLHF

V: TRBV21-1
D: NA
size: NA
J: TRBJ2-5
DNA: TGTGCCAGCAGCCTCGGGGGGTACAGGTCCAGGGCCCAGTACTTC
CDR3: CASSLGGYRSRAQYF

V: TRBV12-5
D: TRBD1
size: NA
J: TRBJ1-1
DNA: TGTGCTAGTGGTTTGGGGGGACAGGCCGTAATGAACACTGAAGCTTTCTTT
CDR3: CASGLGGQAVMNTEAFF

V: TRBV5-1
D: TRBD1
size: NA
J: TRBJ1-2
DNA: TGCGCCAGCAGCTCGCCCCGGACAGGGGATAATGGCTACACCTTC
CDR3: CASSSPRTGDNGYTF

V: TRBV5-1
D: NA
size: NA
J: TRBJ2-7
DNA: TGCGCCAGCAGCTTGGAGGGTTGGAGGAGCCAACCTTGGGACGAGCAGTACTTC
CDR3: CASSLEGWRSQPWDEQYF

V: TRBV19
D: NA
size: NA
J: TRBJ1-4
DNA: TGTGCCAGTAGTTCATCACTTGCAACTAATGAAAAACTGTTTTTT
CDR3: CASSSSLATNEKLFF

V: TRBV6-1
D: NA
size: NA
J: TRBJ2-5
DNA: TGTGCCAGCAGTCCCTCTCCCGCGGGAAAAGAGACCCAGTACTTC
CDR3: CASSPSPAGKETQYF

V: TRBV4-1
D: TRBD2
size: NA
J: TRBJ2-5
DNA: TGCGCCAGCAGCCCCGGACTAGCGGGAGTAGAGACCCAGTACTTC
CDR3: CASSPGLAGVETQYF

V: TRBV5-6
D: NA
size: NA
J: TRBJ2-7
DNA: TGTGCCAGCAGCTTGGCCGGCGGCGGGTCGGCCTACGAGCAGTACTTC
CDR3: CASSLAGGGSAYEQYF

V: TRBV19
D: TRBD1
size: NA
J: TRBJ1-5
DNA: TGTGCCAGTAGGATACAGGGGGTCAGCAATCAGCCCCAGCATTTT
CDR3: CASRIQGVSNQPQHF

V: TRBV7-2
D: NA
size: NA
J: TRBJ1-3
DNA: TGTGCCAGCAGCTTTAGGGAGATAGCATCTGGAAACACCATATATTTT
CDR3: CASSFREIASGNTIYF

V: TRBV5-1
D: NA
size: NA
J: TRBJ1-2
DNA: TGCGCCAGCAGCTTGGGCCAGGGCGACTATGGCTACACCTTC
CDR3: CASSLGQGDYGYTF

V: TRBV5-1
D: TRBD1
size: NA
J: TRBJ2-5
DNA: TGCGCCAGCACGATAGGACAGGGAAAAGAGACCCAGTACTTC
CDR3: CASTIGQGKETQYF

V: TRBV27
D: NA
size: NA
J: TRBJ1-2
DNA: TGTGCCAGCAGGTCGAACTATGGCTACACCTTC
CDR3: CASRSNYGYTF

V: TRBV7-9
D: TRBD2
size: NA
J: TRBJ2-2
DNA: TGTGCCAGCAGCTTCTCTAGCGGGAGGGCACTCATCCGGACCGGGGAGCTGTTTTTT
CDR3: CASSFSSGRALIRTGELFF

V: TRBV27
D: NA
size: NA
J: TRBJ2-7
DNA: TGTGCCAGCAGTTTACAGGGGGGCAGCTCCTACGAGCAGTACTTC
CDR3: CASSLQGGSSYEQYF

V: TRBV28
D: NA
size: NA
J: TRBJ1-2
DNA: TGTGCCAGCCTGGGGTCAGGACAGCAAATTAACTATGGCTACACCTTC
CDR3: CASLGSGQQINYGYTF

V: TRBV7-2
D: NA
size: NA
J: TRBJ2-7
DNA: TGTGCCAGCAGCTTACGGTCCTCGAGAGAGCAGTACTTC
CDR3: CASSLRSSREQYF

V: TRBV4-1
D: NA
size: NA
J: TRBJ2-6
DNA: TGCGCCAGCAGCCAAGCTTTTTCTGGGGCCAACGTCCTGACTTTC
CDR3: CASSQAFSGANVLTF

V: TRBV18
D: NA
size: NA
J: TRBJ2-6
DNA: TGTGCCAGCTCACCACAGTTCCGCAGCTCTGGGGCCAACGTCCTGACTTTC
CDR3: CASSPQFRSSGANVLTF

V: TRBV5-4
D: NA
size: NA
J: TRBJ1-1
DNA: TGTGCCAGCAGCTTGGGGACGGGGGTTGGAATGAACACTGAAGCTTTCTTT
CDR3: CASSLGTGVGMNTEAFF

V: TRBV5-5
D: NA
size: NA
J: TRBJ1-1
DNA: TGTGCCAGCAGCTTACCGACAGGCTGGGTGAACACTGAAGCTTTCTTT
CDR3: CASSLPTGWVNTEAFF

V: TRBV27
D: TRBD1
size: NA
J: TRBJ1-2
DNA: TGTGCCAGCTCATCAGGGGGGTCTCTCTATGGCTACACCTTC
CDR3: CASSSGGSLYGYTF

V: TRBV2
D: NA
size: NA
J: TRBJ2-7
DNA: TGTGCCAGCAGACGGCTAGCATACGAGCAGTACTTC
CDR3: CASRRLAYEQYF

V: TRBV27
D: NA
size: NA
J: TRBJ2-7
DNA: TGTGCCAGCAGTCTGAACAGTGTGGAGGTCGAGCAGTACTTC
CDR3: CASSLNSVEVEQYF